Reported below is one T cell receptor (beta chain). Its matching antigen is unknown. Trimming shortened V by 2 bases and J by 2 bases, and 13 bases separated the two germline ends. The germline V gene encodes CDR1 GTSNPN and CDR2 SVGIG (reference sequence). The CDR3 is 15 residues long. This sample was taken from a study of beta chain features in type 1 diabetes. Overall study results and limits: Naive, central memory and regulatory TCRB repertoires appeared more similar among patients than healthy donors.

Reverse transcription of all isolated RNA meant that expressed TCRB transcripts were sequenced. An average of about 3.5 million reads was obtained for naive, central memory and regulatory T cell samples. The repertoire was sequenced with immunoSEQ multiplex PCR; TCRdb's copy has only in-frame clones and lacks some. Counted here are 350,000 to 400,000 clones, over 13% occurring once; the ten biggest clones make up under 0.02%. On average, the one heparinised blood draw given by each donor was around 120 mL. This chain connects TRBV30 to TRBJ1-5; D remains unclear. The sequence was obtained from a woman younger than 35 in good health. The sequenced material came from naive CD4+ T cells from blood. The CDR3 coding sequence is TGTGCCTGGAGTTATGGCGACATAGGCAATCAGCCCCAGCATTTT. Its protein is CAWSYGDIGNQPQHF.